The clone carrying this T cell receptor beta chain was seen a handful of times. PCR was performed using 60 Vbeta and 13 Jbeta primers. Assay used: immunoSEQ multiplex PCR; TCRdb lists only in-frame clones, some missing. The table includes over 95,000 clones, about four fifths detected once. The record originates from a study of cytomegalovirus exposure and HLA in healthy donors. The CDR3 length is 13 residues. Germline V gene sequence: CDR1 LNHDA, CDR2 SQIVND (reference sequence). V shed 6 bases, J shed 1 base, and the junction held 1 base outside the gene matches. This receptor was taken from a young woman in good health and CMV-seronegative. Sequences were obtained from PBMCs. The V call is TRBV19, the J call TRBJ1-1, with 8 bases matching TRBD1. This CDR3 reads CASRGTGNTEAFF. For the CDR3, the DNA is TGTGCCAGTAGAGGGACAGGGAACACTGAAGCTTTCTTT.